This is a list of T cell receptor beta chains from one sample in a study of blood T cell repertoires in COVID-19. Method: immunoSEQ multiplex PCR; TCRdb's copy keeps in-frame clones and lacks some. The data show roughly 220,000 clones, roughly 85% seen once. The sequenced sample consisted of PBMCs or T cells enriched from blood (not recorded which). The receptors come from a woman between 35 and 50 years old with acute COVID-19. Each CDR3 is given with its conserved first and last residue. Fields, in order: clone size, V gene, CDR3 length, D gene, J gene, CDR3 DNA, CDR3 protein. D genes are given only for firm matches. Clone size is shown for a subset of rows, as once, few, many or a class of expanded clone.

once,TRBV6-4,14,-,TRBJ1-6,TGTGCCAGCAGTGACCGGACAAACGGGTCACCCCTCCACTTT,CASSDRTNGSPLHF
once,TRBV15,14,TRBD1,TRBJ1-6,TGTGCCACCAGCACTGGACAGGGTAATTCACCCCTCCACTTT,CATSTGQGNSPLHF
-,TRBV5-1,14,-,TRBJ1-6,TGCGCCAGCAGCTTGACAGATATCGATTCACCCCTCCACTTT,CASSLTDIDSPLHF
-,TRBV27,14,-,TRBJ2-2,TGTGCCAGCAGTTTGGCAGCGAACACCGGGGAGCTGTTTTTT,CASSLAANTGELFF
-,TRBV19,12,-,TRBJ2-3,TGTGCCAGTAGTATAGGGCTAGATACGCAGTATTTT,CASSIGLDTQYF
-,TRBV5-4,17,TRBD2,TRBJ2-1,TGTGCCAGCAGTAATGCGGCTAGCGGGGGAGCCTACAATGAGCAGTTCTTC,CASSNAASGGAYNEQFF
-,TRBV6-5,16,-,TRBJ1-2,TGTGCCAGCAGTTACTCTCACAGGGAAGGCTACTATGGCTACACCTTC,CASSYSHREGYYGYTF
-,TRBV6-6,13,-,TRBJ1-2,TGTGCCAGCAGTTACTCAGGGGAGGGTGGCTACACCTTC,CASSYSGEGGYTF
-,TRBV19,12,-,TRBJ1-2,TGTGCCAGTAGTCCGCAGGGAGGCGGCTACACCTTC,CASSPQGGGYTF
-,TRBV27,15,-,TRBJ1-5,TGTGCCAGCAGTTTAATAGGGGGTGGCAATCAGCCCCAGCATTTT,CASSLIGGGNQPQHF
-,TRBV2,15,TRBD1,TRBJ2-2,TGTGCCAGCAGAACAGGGGTTACGAACACCGGGGAGCTGTTTTTT,CASRTGVTNTGELFF
-,TRBV27,13,TRBD1,TRBJ1-1,TGTGCCAGCAGACAGGACAGGGGCTCTGAAGCTTTCTTT,CASRQDRGSEAFF
-,TRBV7-9,12,-,TRBJ1-1,TGTGCCAGCACCTTCGGGTCCACTGAAGCTTTCTTT,CASTFGSTEAFF
-,TRBV27,14,TRBD2,TRBJ2-1,TGTGCCAGCAGTGGTAGCGGGGGGGGTGATGAGCAGTTCTTC,CASSGSGGGDEQFF
-,TRBV25-1,17,-,TRBJ2-1,TGTGCCAGCAGTGAAGCGTCATTGGGGAGCACCTACAATGAGCAGTTCTTC,CASSEASLGSTYNEQFF
many,TRBV12-3/TRBV12-4,13,-,TRBJ2-2,TGTGCCAGCAGTGCTACCAACACCGGGGAGCTGTTTTTT,CASSATNTGELFF
-,TRBV27,14,-,TRBJ1-2,TGTGCCAGCAGTCGGACAGTAAACGGCTATGGCTACACCTTC,CASSRTVNGYGYTF
-,TRBV2,16,-,TRBJ1-6,TGTGCCAGCAGTGTACAGGGCCAGCAAGCGAATTCACCCCTCCACTTT,CASSVQGQQANSPLHF
-,TRBV19,12,TRBD2,TRBJ2-3,TGTGCCAGTAGTGCGGGGGGCAATACGCAGTATTTT,CASSAGGNTQYF
-,TRBV27,15,-,TRBJ1-5,TGTGCCAGCAGTTTACTAGCAGGGGGCAATCAGCCCCAGCATTTT,CASSLLAGGNQPQHF
-,TRBV15,12,-,TRBJ1-4,TGTGCCACCAGCAGTTTCGGTCGAGCGCTGTTTTTT,CATSSFGRALFF
-,TRBV7-9,17,TRBD1,TRBJ2-5,TGTGCCAGCAGCGCAACAGGGGGCAAGTCGGGATCAGAGACCCAGTACTTC,CASSATGGKSGSETQYF
once,TRBV30,17,TRBD1,TRBJ2-2,TGTGCCTGGAGCCGGGACAGGGGGAAGTCGGGCACCGGGGAGCTGTTTTTT,CAWSRDRGKSGTGELFF
-,TRBV19,12,TRBD1,TRBJ1-2,TGTGCCACCCACTTGACAGGGGATGGCTACACCTTC,CATHLTGDGYTF
once,TRBV9,15,TRBD1,TRBJ1-5,TGTGCCAGCAGCCCCGGGACAGGGGGATATCAGCCCCAGCATTTT,CASSPGTGGYQPQHF
-,TRBV5-4,17,TRBD2,TRBJ2-2,TGTGCCAGCAGCTTGTATCGGGGGGGCCGAGGGACCGGGGAGCTGTTTTTT,CASSLYRGGRGTGELFF
-,TRBV6-2/TRBV6-3,11,-,TRBJ2-3,TGTGCCAGCAGCCCCCTCGATACGCAGTATTTT,CASSPLDTQYF
-,TRBV29-1,14,-,TRBJ1-1,TGCAGCGCTCTGGAGGGTTTATGGAACACTGAAGCTTTCTTT,CSALEGLWNTEAFF
few,TRBV12-3/TRBV12-4,13,TRBD1,TRBJ1-1,TGTGCCAGCAGCTTCAGGGGGTGGGCTGAAGCTTTCTTT,CASSFRGWAEAFF
-,TRBV19,16,TRBD1,TRBJ2-6,TGTGCCAGTAGTGAGGGACAGGTCTCTGGGGCCAACGTCCTGACTTTC,CASSEGQVSGANVLTF
-,TRBV24-1,15,-,TRBJ2-1,TGTGCCACCAGTTCTAGTTCGAGTCGTCCGAATGAGCAGTTCTTC,CATSSSSSRPNEQFF
-,TRBV7-2,15,TRBD2,TRBJ2-3,TGTGCCAGCAGCTTAGTGGCGACTAGCGGGGGCCGTGCCAGGTTT,CASSLVATSGGRARF
-,TRBV28,15,TRBD1,TRBJ1-2,TGTGCCAGCAGTCCCCAGACAGGGGCTGGCTATGGCTACACCTTC,CASSPQTGAGYGYTF
-,TRBV7-2,13,-,TRBJ1-1,TGTGCCAGCAGGTCACAGGGTTACACTGAAGCTTTCTTT,CASRSQGYTEAFF
-,TRBV9,13,-,TRBJ1-5,TGTGCCAGCAGCAGGGGTAGCAATCAGCCCCAGCATTTT,CASSRGSNQPQHF
few,TRBV11-2,15,TRBD2,TRBJ2-1,TGTGCCAGCAGCTCCAGCGGGGGGGCCTACAATGAGCAGTTCTTC,CASSSSGGAYNEQFF
few,TRBV12-5,13,-,TRBJ2-2,TGTGCTAGTGGTTGGGAGGACACCGGGGAGCTGTTTTTT,CASGWEDTGELFF
-,TRBV5-4,18,TRBD1,TRBJ2-6,TGTGCCAGCAGCTGGGGGGACAGGAGAACCTCTGGGGCCAACGTCCTGACTTTC,CASSWGDRRTSGANVLTF
-,TRBV3-1/TRBV3-2,15,-,TRBJ2-5,TGTGCCAGCAGACCAACGGGAAAAGCGAGAGAGACCCAGTACTTC,CASRPTGKARETQYF
-,TRBV5-1,15,TRBD2,TRBJ2-7,TGCGCCAGCAGCTTATCCCGGGGGGGCTCCTACGAGCAGTACTTC,CASSLSRGGSYEQYF
-,TRBV18,14,-,TRBJ1-2,TGTGCCAGCTCCCGGGTGGAAGCTCGAGACGGCTACACCTTC,CASSRVEARDGYTF